This entry lists 28 T cell receptor beta chains sequenced from one sample in a study of Ad26.COV2.S vaccination and SARS-CoV-2 variants. Treatment given: roughly 18 received Ad26.COV2.S at low or high dose, single or two shots; about 5 received placebo; per-sample allocation not given. Sampling took place 63 days after the first vaccine or placebo injection. Data came from immunoSEQ multiplex PCR; TCRdb stores just in-frame clones and leaves some out. Among roughly 500,000 clones listed, roughly nine tenths were seen once. The specimen comprised peripheral blood, sampled in a trial of Ad26.COV2.S vaccine versus placebo. The receptors here all came from a person between 18 and 60 years old who received the Ad26.COV2.S COVID-19 vaccine or a placebo.

The chain carries TRBV4-1 and TRBJ1-5; TRBD1 agrees at 9 bases. Germline loops: CDR1 MGHRA, CDR2 YSYEKL. V lost 2 bases, J lost 6 bases, and 8 bases stayed unmatched. The CDR3 loop spans 16 amino acids. In DNA, the CDR3 is TGCGCCAGCAGCCAACCGACAGGGGGAAAGGGTCAGCCCCAGCATTTT. This codes for CASSQPTGGKGQPQHF.

The rearrangement joins TRBV6-2 or TRBV6-3 to TRBJ1-2; D unclear. The CDR3 length is 13 residues. CDR1 MNHEY and CDR2 SVGEGT come from the germline V gene. Trimming cost V 2 bases and J 8 bases, with 12 bases left between them. The CDR3 DNA is TGTGCCAGCAGTTACGAGCAGGTTCGGGGCTACACCTTC. Its protein product is CASSYEQVRGYTF.

The chain uses TRBV12-5 and TRBJ2-1; D is perhaps TRBD2 (5 bases). CDR3 length equals 15 residues. Looked up from germline, CDR1 is LGHNT and CDR2 is FRNRAP. Trimming stripped 3 bases from V and 8 bases from J, with 17 bases between. The CDR3 nucleotides are TGTGCTAGTGGTTTTACGGGTACTATGCGGGATGAGCAGTTCTTC. The encoded protein is CASGFTGTMRDEQFF. The variable domain in full, with the rest retrieved from reference TRBV12-5 and TRBJ2-1, is DARVTQTPRHKVTEMGQEVTMRCQPILGHNTVFWYRQTMMQGLELLAYFRNRAPLDDSGMPKDRFSAEMPDATLATLKIQPSEPRDSAVYFCASGFTGTMRDEQFFGPGTRLTVL.

The chain is built from TRBV6-4 and TRBJ1-3; 7 bases line up with TRBD1. V shed 6 bases and J 0 bases; nucleotides not matched to a gene: 5. CDR1 is MRHNA, CDR2 SNTAGT, per germline. There are 15 residues in the CDR3. The DNA for the CDR3 is TGTGCCAGCAGCGACAGGGATGTCTCTGGAAACACCATATATTTT. Protein: CASSDRDVSGNTIYF.

The chain couples TRBV5-5 to TRBJ1-1; a possible D gene is TRBD1 (6 bases). V lost 1 base, J lost 4 bases, and 11 bases lay in between. Per the germline V gene, CDR1 is SGHKS and CDR2 is YYEKEE (reference sequence). The CDR3 has 14 amino acids. The CDR3 coding sequence is TGTGCCAGCAGCTTGCAGGGGTTGGGCACTGAAGCTTTCTTT. This sequence encodes CASSLQGLGTEAFF.

The chain uses TRBV4-3 and TRBJ1-4; D gene unclear. Deletions cut 3 bases from V and 6 bases from J, with 17 bases between. The length of the CDR3 is 16 residues. CDR1 and CDR2 from the germline V gene are LGHNA and YSLEER. The DNA of the CDR3 is TGCGCCAGCAGCCATCAAGACACATCTGGGGATGAAAAACTGTTTTTT. Its translation is CASSHQDTSGDEKLFF.

This clone was detected a few times. The chain uses TRBV19 and TRBJ2-2; 11 positions agree with TRBD2. The CDR3 runs 17 residues. Germline CDR1 LNHDA, CDR2 SQIVND (reference sequence). The trim removed 5 bases at V and 4 bases at J, leaving 9 bases unmatched. The CDR3 DNA sequence: TGTGCCAGTAGTCTAAAATTAGGACTAGCGGGCACCGGGGAGCTGTTTTTT. Protein: CASSLKLGLAGTGELFF.

This rearrangement joins TRBV7-9 to TRBJ1-4; D is uncertain. V was trimmed by 1 base and J by 3 bases, leaving 12 bases between them. CDR1 and CDR2 (germline): SEHNR, FQNEAQ (reference sequence). The CDR3 is 16 residues long. The CDR3 bases are TGTGCCAGCAGCTTAGGGGATGGGCGGTCTAATGAAAAACTGTTTTTT. The encoded protein is CASSLGDGRSNEKLFF. The full variable domain, rest sourced from reference TRBV7-9 and TRBJ1-4, is DTGVSQNPRHKITKRGQNVTFRCDPISEHNRLYWYRQTLGQGPEFLTYFQNEAQLEKSRLLSDRFSAERPKGSFSTLEIQRTEQGDSAMYLCASSLGDGRSNEKLFFGSGTQLSVL.

The chain couples TRBV28 to TRBJ2-2, with 7 positions matching TRBD1. Germline values: CDR1 MDHEN, CDR2 SYDVKM. The CDR3 sequence is 18 residues long. V dropped 5 bases and J dropped 1; count of bases not matched to a gene: 13. CDR3: CASSPPRDRPQNTGELFF. The CDR3 DNA reads TGTGCCAGCAGTCCGCCCCGGGACAGACCGCAGAACACCGGGGAGCTGTTTTTT.

In this sample, this clone turned up a few times. Its ends do not fully match the called genes, so a read error is possible. This chain connects TRBV2 to TRBJ1-5; 9 positions match TRBD1. Per the germline V gene, CDR1 is SNHLY and CDR2 is FYNNEI. The CDR3 spans 13 residues. The CDR3 loop is CACRQGGNQPQHF. In nucleotides, the CDR3 is TGTGCCTGCAGACAGGGGGGCAATCAGCCCCAGCATTTT.

The V and J genes are TRBV6-5 and TRBJ2-1; the D is unclear. The V end lost 7 bases, the J end lost 3 bases, and 13 bases lay between the germline ends. CDR1 MNHEY and CDR2 SVGAGI come from the germline V gene. The CDR3 runs to 14 residues. The CDR3 DNA follows: TGTGCCAGCACCCCCGGCAGCTACTACAATGAGCAGTTCTTC. Translating gives CASTPGSYYNEQFF.

This sequence joins TRBV6-6 and TRBJ1-1; the D gene is possibly TRBD1 (6 bases). The CDR3 has 14 residues. The germline V and J ends were trimmed by 1 base and 4 bases, with 10 bases remaining between them. Germline V lookup: CDR1 MNHNY, CDR2 SVGAGI (reference sequence). The CDR3 sequence is CASSYYRTATEAFF. The CDR3 nucleotides are TGTGCCAGCAGTTACTACCGGACAGCCACTGAAGCTTTCTTT.

CDR3 coding DNA: TGTGCCAGCAGGCTAGGGGGGGGGAATCAGCCCCAGCATTTT. Its protein product is CASRLGGGNQPQHF. The chain couples TRBV27 to TRBJ1-5; D might be TRBD1 (6 bases). V lost 6 bases, J lost 4 bases, and 13 bases lay in between. Looked up from germline, CDR1 is MNHEY and CDR2 is SMNVEV (reference sequence). The CDR3 contains 14 residues.

The CDR3 nucleotides read TGTGCCAGCAGCTCGCCGTGGGCACTCTCTGGAAACACCATATATTTT. Encoded protein: CASSSPWALSGNTIYF. The chain joins TRBV7-8 to TRBJ1-3; D not resolved. V was cut by 4 bases and J by 0 bases, with 13 bases left in between. Germline CDR1 SGHVS, CDR2 FQNEAQ. The CDR3 is made up of 16 amino acids.

V is TRBV14 and J is TRBJ1-2, with D perhaps matching TRBD1 (6 bases). The CDR3 contains 15 residues. Per germline, CDR1 SGHDN and CDR2 FVKESK. Between the trimmed V and J ends, which lost 1 base and 2 bases, there was a span of 11 bases. CDR3 nucleotides: TGTGCCAGCAGCCAAGTTACAGGGATAAACTATGGCTACACCTTC. Translated, it gives CASSQVTGINYGYTF. Drawing the rest from reference TRBV14 and TRBJ1-2, the complete variable domain is EAGVTQFPSHSVIEKGQTVTLRCDPISGHDNLYWYRRVMGKEIKFLLHFVKESKQDESGMPNNRFLAERTGGTYSTLKVQPAELEDSGVYFCASSQVTGINYGYTFGSGTRLTVV.

This chain uses TRBV5-1 with TRBJ2-1, with TRBD1 matching 7 bases. Germline V gene data show CDR1 as SGHRS and CDR2 as YFSETQ. The length of the CDR3 is 14 residues. Germline trimming cut 0 bases from V and 8 bases from J; bases unmatched to any gene: 5. Here the CDR3 reads CASSLDRGVDEQFF. The CDR3 bases are TGCGCCAGCAGCTTGGACAGGGGTGTTGATGAGCAGTTCTTC.

The V gene is TRBV9, the J gene TRBJ2-7, with TRBD1 matching over 7 bases. Unmatched junction bases numbered 5, after V lost 4 bases and J lost 1 base. The CDR3 spans 14 residues. Germline values: CDR1 SGDLS, CDR2 YYNGEE. CDR3 sequence: CASSLGDSSYEQYF. DNA of the CDR3: TGTGCCAGCAGCCTAGGGGACAGTTCCTACGAGCAGTACTTC.

The chain uses TRBV7-3 and TRBJ2-3; 8 nucleotides align to TRBD1. The ends lost 5 bases at V and 2 bases at J; junction bases unmatched: 3. The germline CDR1 and CDR2 sequences are SGHTA and FQGTGA. This CDR3 spans 14 amino acids. The DNA of the CDR3 is TGTGCCAGCAGCGGGACAGGATTCACAGATACGCAGTATTTT. Its protein product is CASSGTGFTDTQYF.

The chain couples TRBV28 to TRBJ2-7, with D possibly matching TRBD2 (6 bases). Germline CDR1 MDHEN, CDR2 SYDVKM. CDR3 size: 13 residues. Trimming cost V 6 bases and J 7 bases, with 16 bases left between them. As DNA, the CDR3 is TGTGCCAGCAGGGCCGAGCAACGGGGGGAGCAGTACTTC. Protein sequence: CASRAEQRGEQYF.

CDR3 in amino acids: CASSITPLVPPQHF. The CDR3 coding sequence is TGTGCCAGCAGCATCACGCCCCTGGTGCCGCCCCAGCATTTT. V and J are TRBV7-8 and TRBJ1-5; D is ambiguous. Trimming removed 5 bases from V and 9 bases from J, with 17 bases in between. CDR1 SGHVS and CDR2 FQNEAQ come from the germline V gene. This CDR3 contains 14 residues.

This clone was picked up a small number of times. V and J are TRBV5-4 and TRBJ2-7, with D tentatively TRBD2 (7 bases). V lost 3 bases and J lost 3, with 13 bases in between. Per germline, CDR1 SGHNT and CDR2 YYREEE (reference sequence). This CDR3 comprises 14 residues. The CDR3 sequence is CASSSQRGGYEQYV. CDR3 sequence (DNA): TGTGCCAGCAGCTCTCAAAGGGGGGGCTACGAGCAGTACGTC.

The chain employs TRBV6-2 or TRBV6-3 and TRBJ1-5; no clear D gene. Trimming cost V 5 bases and J 0 bases, with 8 bases left between them. Per the germline V gene, CDR1 is MNHEY and CDR2 is SVGEGT. The CDR3 loop spans 14 amino acids. The CDR3 region is CASSTFVSNQPQHF. The CDR3 DNA reads TGTGCCAGCAGTACATTCGTTAGCAATCAGCCCCAGCATTTT.

The chain couples TRBV28 to TRBJ1-1; perhaps TRBD1 as D (6 bases). Germline lookup yields CDR1 MDHEN and CDR2 SYDVKM. CDR3 length equals 16 residues. Trimming removed 6 bases from V and 0 bases from J, with 17 bases in between. The chain's CDR3 is CASSETGGGLNTEAFF. The CDR3 nucleotides read TGTGCCAGCAGCGAGACAGGAGGGGGACTGAACACTGAAGCTTTCTTT.

This rearrangement joins TRBV11-3 to TRBJ2-2, with 8 bases identical to TRBD1. Germline V gives CDR1 SGHNT, CDR2 YENEEA. The CDR3 has 14 residues. After removal of 3 bases from V and 6 bases from J, the junction contained 3 bases not matched to a gene. CDR3 nucleotide sequence: TGTGCCAGCAGCTTTACAGGGGGATCCGGGGAGCTGTTTTTT. It specifies CASSFTGGSGELFF. The whole variable domain, filled in from reference TRBV11-3 and TRBJ2-2, reads EAGVVQSPRYKIIEKKQPVAFWCNPISGHNTLYWYLQNLGQGPELLIRYENEEAVDDSQLPKDRFSAERLKGVDSTLKIQPAELGDSAVYLCASSFTGGSGELFFGEGSRLTVL.

This clone was seen once. V and J are TRBV19 and TRBJ2-3, with 9 bases that match TRBD2. Looked up from germline, CDR1 is LNHDA and CDR2 is SQIVND (reference sequence). This CDR3 spans 15 amino acids. J gave up 4 bases and V 6 bases, and 8 bases lay outside the gene matches. The chain's CDR3 is CASRKVAGVPDTQYF. In DNA, the CDR3 is TGTGCCAGTAGGAAAGTAGCGGGAGTCCCAGATACGCAGTATTTT.

The chain has TRBV9 and TRBJ1-5; D possibly corresponds to TRBD1 (5 bases). Trimming took off 0 bases at V and 4 bases at J, with 11 bases between the two ends. The germline CDR1 and CDR2 sequences are SGDLS and YYNGEE. The CDR3 length is 15 residues. Here the CDR3 reads CASSVGVGGNQPQHF. The CDR3, as DNA: TGTGCCAGCAGCGTAGGGGTGGGGGGTAATCAGCCCCAGCATTTT.

V gene TRBV4-2 combines with J gene TRBJ2-5; TRBD2 agrees at 8 bases. With 0 bases clipped from V and 5 bases from J, the junction kept 5 bases outside the gene matches. CDR3 length: 15 residues. The V gene's germline CDR1 is LGHNA and CDR2 YNFKEQ. The CDR3, as DNA: TGTGCCAGCAGCCAAGATTGGATAGCGGGGGAGACCCAGTACTTC. Protein sequence: CASSQDWIAGETQYF.

The CDR3, as DNA: TGTGCCAGCAGCGCGGGGAGTTCCGGGGAGACCCAGTACTTC. Protein: CASSAGSSGETQYF. This chain uses TRBV7-3 with TRBJ2-5, with D perhaps TRBD2 (6 bases). There are 14 residues in the CDR3. V was shortened by 5 bases and J by 5 bases, with 15 bases between the two germline ends. Germline assignment: CDR1 SGHTA and CDR2 FQGTGA.